These T cell receptor beta chains were read from a single sample in a study of CD8+ T cells in alopecia areata. Repertoires were generated with immunoSEQ multiplex PCR, while TCRdb's copy carries only in-frame clones and drops some. Of about 110,000 clones listed, roughly 84% were seen once; the top ten hold around a quarter. Source: CD8+ T cells sorted from blood, taken at week 24, from a patient treated with tofacitinib. Every receptor here comes from a human donor with alopecia areata. Both conserved end residues are part of each CDR3. The D gene is left open where the match is weak. Where a row states a size, it is once, few, many or the class of an expanded clone; other rows omit it.

V: TRBV7-6
D: -
J: TRBJ1-5
size: -
CDR3: CASSLNGGGNQPQHF
DNA: TGTGCCAGCAGCTTAAACGGGGGTGGAAATCAGCCCCAGCATTTT

V: TRBV5-1
D: -
J: TRBJ2-3
size: -
CDR3: CASTSGLDTDTQYF
DNA: TGCGCCAGCACCTCGGGACTTGACACAGATACGCAGTATTTT

V: TRBV4-3
D: TRBD2
J: TRBJ2-3
size: -
CDR3: CASSQDMAGGPADTQYF
DNA: TGCGCCAGCAGCCAAGATATGGCGGGGGGGCCCGCAGATACGCAGTATTTT

V: TRBV5-1
D: -
J: TRBJ2-5
size: few
CDR3: CASSLTQEQETQYF
DNA: TGCGCCAGCAGCTTGACCCAGGAGCAAGAGACCCAGTACTTC

V: TRBV4-3
D: -
J: TRBJ2-7
size: once
CDR3: CASSQDSGDSYYEQYF
DNA: TGCGCCAGCAGCCAAGATTCGGGGGACTCCTACTACGAGCAGTACTTC

V: TRBV5-6
D: TRBD2
J: TRBJ2-1
size: -
CDR3: CASSTGASGGAFF
DNA: TGTGCCAGCAGCACGGGCGCTAGCGGGGGGGCCTTCTTC

V: TRBV4-1
D: TRBD1
J: TRBJ2-7
size: once
CDR3: CASSQVYGQGQEQYF
DNA: TGCGCCAGCAGCCAAGTCTACGGACAGGGGCAAGAGCAGTACTTC

V: TRBV4-1
D: -
J: TRBJ1-2
size: -
CDR3: CASSPPVEGHGYTF
DNA: TGCGCCAGCAGCCCCCCCGTGGAGGGCCATGGCTACACCTTC

V: TRBV7-6
D: -
J: TRBJ1-5
size: -
CDR3: CASSRARNQPQHF
DNA: TGTGCCAGCAGTCGGGCCCGGAATCAGCCCCAGCATTTT

V: TRBV19
D: -
J: TRBJ1-5
size: -
CDR3: CASSFLETGDQPQHF
DNA: TGTGCCAGTAGTTTCCTGGAGACAGGAGATCAGCCCCAGCATTTT

V: TRBV7-8
D: TRBD2
J: TRBJ2-5
size: -
CDR3: CASSLGSGLEGTQYF
DNA: TGTGCCAGCAGCTTAGGTTCGGGACTAGAGGGGACCCAGTACTTC

V: TRBV5-6
D: TRBD1
J: TRBJ2-3
size: -
CDR3: CASSSTGADTQYF
DNA: TGTGCCAGCAGCTCCACAGGGGCAGATACGCAGTATTTT

V: TRBV9
D: TRBD2
J: TRBJ2-3
size: -
CDR3: CASSGEAGGTTDTQYF
DNA: TGTGCCAGCAGCGGTGAAGCGGGGGGAACCACCGATACGCAGTATTTT

V: TRBV7-9
D: TRBD1
J: TRBJ1-5
size: -
CDR3: CASSLGGTGANQPQHF
DNA: TGTGCCAGCAGCTTAGGCGGGACAGGGGCCAATCAGCCCCAGCATTTT

V: TRBV29-1
D: -
J: TRBJ1-2
size: -
CDR3: CSVEDHQGNYGYTF
DNA: TGCAGCGTTGAAGATCACCAGGGGAACTATGGCTACACCTTC

V: TRBV5-1
D: -
J: TRBJ2-2
size: -
CDR3: CASYQGVANTGELFF
DNA: TGCGCCAGCTACCAGGGAGTCGCGAACACCGGGGAGCTGTTTTTT

V: TRBV10-3
D: -
J: TRBJ1-2
size: few
CDR3: CAISDLRSDGYTF
DNA: TGTGCCATCAGTGATCTGCGTTCGGATGGCTACACCTTC

V: TRBV2
D: -
J: TRBJ1-1
size: -
CDR3: CASGVNTEAFF
DNA: TGTGCCAGCGGAGTGAACACTGAAGCTTTCTTT

V: TRBV29-1
D: -
J: TRBJ2-7
size: -
CDR3: CSVANSSYEQYF
DNA: TGCAGCGTCGCCAATAGCTCCTACGAGCAGTACTTC

V: TRBV5-6
D: -
J: TRBJ1-3
size: few
CDR3: CASSLDPGGGNTIYF
DNA: TGTGCCAGCAGCTTGGATCCCGGTGGAGGAAACACCATATATTTT

V: TRBV7-3
D: -
J: TRBJ2-7
size: once
CDR3: CASSLTPYESFYEQYF
DNA: TGTGCCAGCAGCTTAACGCCCTATGAATCATTCTACGAGCAGTACTTC

V: TRBV11-2
D: TRBD1
J: TRBJ2-5
size: -
CDR3: CASSITSDRDRETQYF
DNA: TGTGCCAGCAGCATAACCTCCGACAGGGATAGGGAGACCCAGTACTTC

V: TRBV7-9
D: -
J: TRBJ2-1
size: once
CDR3: CASSFVNEQFF
DNA: TGTGCCAGCAGCTTCGTAAATGAGCAGTTCTTC

V: TRBV29-1
D: TRBD1
J: TRBJ2-7
size: -
CDR3: CSVATGTGSNEQYF
DNA: TGCAGCGTGGCGACCGGGACAGGGTCGAACGAGCAGTACTTC

V: TRBV4-1
D: -
J: TRBJ2-2
size: -
CDR3: CASSQGISNTGELFF
DNA: TGCGCCAGCAGCCAAGGTATCAGTAACACCGGGGAGCTGTTTTTT

V: TRBV7-2
D: TRBD1
J: TRBJ2-7
size: once
CDR3: CASSLGQGVVQYF
DNA: TGTGCCAGCAGTCTCGGACAGGGTGTTGTGCAGTACTTC

V: TRBV7-8
D: TRBD2
J: TRBJ2-5
size: -
CDR3: CASSSPTSGGSQETQYF
DNA: TGTGCCAGCAGCTCCCCGACTAGCGGGGGGAGCCAAGAGACCCAGTACTTC

V: TRBV30
D: -
J: TRBJ2-2
size: -
CDR3: CAWSATSPTGELFF
DNA: TGTGCCTGGAGTGCGACAAGCCCCACCGGGGAGCTGTTTTTT

V: TRBV14
D: -
J: TRBJ1-2
size: -
CDR3: CASSHRDGATVYGYTF
DNA: TGTGCCAGCAGCCATAGGGACGGAGCGACAGTCTATGGCTACACCTTC

V: TRBV7-8
D: TRBD2
J: TRBJ2-4
size: -
CDR3: CASSLFLAGSPVDIQYF
DNA: TGTGCCAGCAGCTTATTTCTAGCGGGGTCGCCGGTGGACATTCAGTACTTC

V: TRBV6-6
D: TRBD1
J: TRBJ2-7
size: -
CDR3: CAAAIRGQETYEQYF
DNA: TGTGCCGCTGCAATTCGAGGACAGGAGACATACGAGCAGTACTTC

V: TRBV30
D: -
J: TRBJ2-2
size: -
CDR3: CAWSVDLNTGELFF
DNA: TGTGCCTGGTCCGTGGACTTGAACACCGGGGAGCTGTTTTTT

V: TRBV4-1
D: TRBD1
J: TRBJ1-5
size: -
CDR3: CASSPDRGNQPQHF
DNA: TGCGCCAGCAGCCCAGACAGGGGGAATCAGCCCCAGCATTTT

V: TRBV7-2
D: -
J: TRBJ1-1
size: -
CDR3: CASSLDPGGVRTEAFF
DNA: TGTGCCAGCAGCTTGGACCCGGGGGGGGTAAGGACTGAAGCTTTCTTT

V: TRBV7-9
D: TRBD2
J: TRBJ2-3
size: -
CDR3: CASSRTSGRTDTQYF
DNA: TGTGCCAGCAGCAGGACTAGCGGGCGCACAGATACGCAGTATTTT

V: TRBV4-3
D: -
J: TRBJ1-2
size: -
CDR3: CASSQLGGFGGYTF
DNA: TGCGCCAGCAGCCAACTAGGGGGTTTCGGTGGCTACACCTTC

V: TRBV9
D: -
J: TRBJ2-5
size: -
CDR3: CASSVGQSQETQYF
DNA: TGTGCCAGCAGCGTGGGGCAAAGCCAAGAGACCCAGTACTTC

V: TRBV30
D: TRBD1
J: TRBJ1-2
size: once
CDR3: CAWSQGEYGYTF
DNA: TGTGCCTGGAGTCAGGGGGAGTATGGCTACACCTTC

V: TRBV6-5
D: -
J: TRBJ2-7
size: -
CDR3: CASSPTGSEQYF
DNA: TGTGCCAGCAGCCCGACGGGCTCCGAGCAGTACTTC

V: TRBV25-1
D: -
J: TRBJ2-1
size: once
CDR3: CASSDGPRVVSYNEQFF
DNA: TGTGCCAGCAGTGATGGCCCCAGGGTAGTCTCCTACAATGAGCAGTTCTTC

V: TRBV27
D: -
J: TRBJ2-7
size: -
CDR3: CASSLSMLTYEQYF
DNA: TGTGCCAGCAGTTTATCGATGCTGACCTACGAGCAGTACTTC

V: TRBV6-5
D: -
J: TRBJ2-7
size: -
CDR3: CASSQDSYEQYF
DNA: TGTGCCAGCAGTCAGGACAGCTACGAGCAGTACTTC

V: TRBV27
D: -
J: TRBJ2-1
size: -
CDR3: CASSFDGYRVGVNEQFF
DNA: TGTGCCAGCAGTTTTGATGGTTACAGGGTCGGGGTCAATGAGCAGTTCTTC

V: TRBV6-1
D: -
J: TRBJ1-1
size: -
CDR3: CASSEVGGTEAFF
DNA: TGTGCCAGCAGTGAAGTGGGGGGCACTGAAGCTTTCTTT

V: TRBV4-1
D: -
J: TRBJ2-5
size: -
CDR3: CASSQERDPETQYF
DNA: TGCGCCAGCAGCCAAGAACGCGACCCGGAGACCCAGTACTTC

V: TRBV5-4
D: -
J: TRBJ2-1
size: -
CDR3: CASSLGDNYNEQFF
DNA: TGTGCCAGCAGCTTAGGGGACAACTACAATGAGCAGTTCTTC

V: TRBV4-3
D: -
J: TRBJ2-5
size: -
CDR3: CASSPAMGRETQYF
DNA: TGCGCCAGCAGCCCTGCCATGGGAAGAGAGACCCAGTACTTC

V: TRBV4-1
D: -
J: TRBJ2-5
size: -
CDR3: CASSQVPGHRQETQYF
DNA: TGCGCCAGCAGCCAAGTACCGGGGCACAGACAAGAGACCCAGTACTTC

V: TRBV5-1
D: TRBD2
J: TRBJ2-7
size: -
CDR3: CASSPERDPYYEQYF
DNA: TGCGCCAGCAGCCCAGAGCGGGACCCCTACTACGAGCAGTACTTC

V: TRBV27
D: TRBD1
J: TRBJ2-4
size: -
CDR3: CASSSWQGENIQYF
DNA: TGTGCCAGCAGTTCTTGGCAGGGGGAAAACATTCAGTACTTC

V: TRBV29-1
D: TRBD1
J: TRBJ2-7
size: -
CDR3: CSVVSPDRGYEQYF
DNA: TGCAGCGTTGTCTCCCCAGACAGGGGCTACGAGCAGTACTTC